This is a list of T cell receptor beta chains from one sample in a study of blood T cell repertoires in COVID-19. The method was immunoSEQ multiplex PCR; TCRdb's version includes in-frame clones alone and lacks a portion of them. The sample contains about 130,000 clones, roughly 85% of which appear only once. The sequenced sample consisted of peripheral blood. Receptors originate from a woman aged 80 or older with acute or convalescent COVID-19. Both conserved end residues are part of each CDR3. D genes are given only for firm matches. Clone size appears in some rows only: once, few, many, or a class for an expanded clone.

CDR3 DNA	CDR3 protein	V gene	J gene	clone size	D gene
TGTGCCAGCAGGCTCCCGGGACAGTCCGGGGGAAAACTGTTTTTT	CASRLPGQSGGKLFF	TRBV6-5	TRBJ1-4	-	TRBD1
TGCGCCAGCAGCCAAGAAGGTCGCGGGGATTCACCCCTCCACTTT	CASSQEGRGDSPLHF	TRBV4-1	TRBJ1-6	-	-
TGTGCCAGCAGCAAGACAGGGAGCACAGATACGCAGTATTTT	CASSKTGSTDTQYF	TRBV7-3	TRBJ2-3	-	TRBD1
TGTGCCAGTTCTTACTCCTATAATTCACCCCTCCACTTT	CASSYSYNSPLHF	TRBV6-4	TRBJ1-6	-	-
TGTGCCAGCTCACCAAGGGGCTACATGAACACTGAAGCTTTCTTT	CASSPRGYMNTEAFF	TRBV18	TRBJ1-1	-	-
TGTGCCAGCAGCCCTAGACAGGCCCGGAGCTCTGGAAACACCATATATTTT	CASSPRQARSSGNTIYF	TRBV7-8	TRBJ1-3	-	-
TGTGCCAGTAGTATCTTCCTAGGGAACACTGAAGCTTTCTTT	CASSIFLGNTEAFF	TRBV19	TRBJ1-1	-	-
TGTGCCAGCAGTATTCGGGACAGGCAAGAAGCTTTCTTT	CASSIRDRQEAFF	TRBV6-5	TRBJ1-1	-	TRBD1
TGTGCCAGCAGCTTAGGGCCTTCCGGCGCGAGGACAGGGGAAATCTTC	CASSLGPSGARTGEIF	TRBV7-2	TRBJ2-1	-	TRBD1
TGTGCCAGCTCACCAGTTTCGGGGGGTAATTCACCCCTCCACTTT	CASSPVSGGNSPLHF	TRBV18	TRBJ1-6	-	-
TGTGCCAGCAGCTCTAGGACAGGCGGACCCTCGAACACTGAAGCTTTCTTT	CASSSRTGGPSNTEAFF	TRBV7-9	TRBJ1-1	-	TRBD1
TGTGCCAGTACCGACAGGGGCCAGAATAACTATGGCTACACCTTC	CASTDRGQNNYGYTF	TRBV19	TRBJ1-2	once	TRBD1
TGTGCCAGCAGTTACGTTCGCTCCGGCGAGCAGTACTTC	CASSYVRSGEQYF	TRBV6-2/TRBV6-3	TRBJ2-7	few	-
TGCGCCAGCAGCCCCCCTAGGGGAGGACAAGAGACCCAGTACTTC	CASSPPRGGQETQYF	TRBV5-1	TRBJ2-5	-	-
TGTGCCAGCAGCGTTCCGGACAGGCCCACTGAAGCTTTCTTT	CASSVPDRPTEAFF	TRBV7-8	TRBJ1-1	few	TRBD1
TGCGCCAGCAGCTTGGGACTAGCGGGGGCCTACGAGCAGTACTTC	CASSLGLAGAYEQYF	TRBV5-1	TRBJ2-7	-	TRBD2
TGTGCCAGCAGGGCGAGGGTGAGCGAGCAGTTCTTC	CASRARVSEQFF	TRBV12-3/TRBV12-4	TRBJ2-1	-	-
TGTGCCACCAGTGGGATGCGGGGCCCAGATACGCAGTATTTT	CATSGMRGPDTQYF	TRBV24-1	TRBJ2-3	-	-
TGTGCCAGCAGCTTAGGGGACAGGGACGTGGAGACCCAGTACTTC	CASSLGDRDVETQYF	TRBV7-3	TRBJ2-5	-	TRBD1
TGTGCCAGCAGCCTACCGTTAGATACGCAGTATTTT	CASSLPLDTQYF	TRBV5-5	TRBJ2-3	-	-
TGTGCCAGTAGTATACAGGGACAGGGAACCTATGAGCAGTTCTTC	CASSIQGQGTYEQFF	TRBV19	TRBJ2-1	-	TRBD1
TGTGCCAGTAGGCATACGACAGGGGGCTATGGCTACACCTTC	CASRHTTGGYGYTF	TRBV19	TRBJ1-2	-	TRBD1
TGCGCCAGCAGCACCCTCCCCGGGAGCGGCGGAGCTTTCTTT	CASSTLPGSGGAFF	TRBV5-1	TRBJ1-1	few	-
TGCGCCAGCAGCCCATCCGGGGTGAACACTGAAGCTTTCTTT	CASSPSGVNTEAFF	TRBV5-1	TRBJ1-1	-	-
TGTGCCATCAGACTCGGGGGGGTAAACACCGGGGAGCTGTTTTTT	CAIRLGGVNTGELFF	TRBV10-3	TRBJ2-2	-	TRBD2
TGTGCCAGCTCAGGTGGTCAACGGTATGGCTACACCTTC	CASSGGQRYGYTF	TRBV18	TRBJ1-2	-	-
TGTGCCAGCAGGACAAGCTCTGGAAACACCATATATTTT	CASRTSSGNTIYF	TRBV6-5	TRBJ1-3	-	-
TGTGCCAGCAGTGAAGCGCGGGGAGTAGCTGGCTACACCTTC	CASSEARGVAGYTF	TRBV6-1	TRBJ1-2	-	-
TGCGCCAGCAGCACGAGAAGACTAGCGGGGAGCTCCTACAATGAGCAGTTCTTC	CASSTRRLAGSSYNEQFF	TRBV5-1	TRBJ2-1	-	TRBD2
TGTGCCAGCAGGCCGGGACAGGGGGCCGGCTATGGCTACACCTTC	CASRPGQGAGYGYTF	TRBV2	TRBJ1-2	once	TRBD1
TGTGCCAGCTCACCTTTTTCCCCGGGACAGGGTTCACCCCTCCACTTT	CASSPFSPGQGSPLHF	TRBV18	TRBJ1-6	-	TRBD1